One sample yielded the 5 T cell receptor beta chains listed below, sequenced in a study of control samples from healthy donors and cancer patients. Profiling relied on immunoSEQ multiplex PCR, and the TCRdb table lists in-frame clones only, not all of them. Of 60,000 or so clones listed, around 95% were seen once; the top ten hold 0.85% to 1.4%. Source material: blood. The receptors stem from a woman aged 18 to 35 in good health.

V is TRBV19 and J is TRBJ2-1, with TRBD1 matching 7 bases. Germline-derived CDR1 and CDR2 are LNHDA and SQIVND (reference sequence). The trim removed 7 bases at V and 6 bases at J, leaving 6 bases unmatched. The CDR3 is made up of 13 amino acids. The DNA for the CDR3 is TGTGCCAGTACCACGACAGGGCCCAATGAGCAGTTCTTC. Its protein product is CASTTTGPNEQFF.

The V call is TRBV6-5, the J call TRBJ2-1; no reliable D call. CDR1 and CDR2 (germline): MNHEY, SVGAGI. Trimming took 5 bases from V and 9 from J, leaving 8 bases between them. The CDR3 runs to 11 residues. DNA of the CDR3: TGTGCCAGCAGTCTACCCGGTGAGCAGTTCTTC. Protein product: CASSLPGEQFF.

The chain carries TRBV13 and TRBJ1-5, with TRBD1 as a possible D gene (6 bases). Germline V gene sequence: CDR1 PRHDT, CDR2 FYEKMQ (reference sequence). Trimming removed 4 bases from V and 3 bases from J, with 10 bases in between. The CDR3 sequence is 14 residues long. The CDR3 DNA follows: TGTGCCAGCAGCTCCGGGACATTCAATCAGCCCCAGCATTTT. Protein: CASSSGTFNQPQHF.

The rearrangement uses TRBV29-1 and TRBJ1-1; D remains ambiguous. Looked up from germline, CDR1 is SQVTM and CDR2 is ANQGSEA. The CDR3 length is 12 residues. V was trimmed by 2 bases and J by 0 bases, leaving 4 bases between them. CDR3 residues: CSVETMNTEAFF. Here the CDR3 DNA reads TGCAGCGTTGAAACCATGAACACTGAAGCTTTCTTT.

CDR3 nucleotides: TGTGCCAGCAGCCTAGGACCGGGACAGGGGGCATCTGGGGCCAACGTCCTGACTTTC. Amino acids: CASSLGPGQGASGANVLTF. The V call is TRBV7-3, the J call TRBJ2-6; 12 bases agree with TRBD1. CDR1 and CDR2 (germline): SGHTA, FQGTGA. Germline trimming cut 5 bases from V and 1 base from J; bases unmatched to any gene: 9. The CDR3 runs 19 residues.